The 26 T cell receptor beta chains below were found in one sample sequenced in a study of cytomegalovirus exposure and HLA in healthy donors. With 60 Vbeta and 13 Jbeta primers, the PCR was carried out. Method: immunoSEQ multiplex PCR; TCRdb's copy keeps in-frame clones and lacks some. Found here are about 170,000 clones, roughly 81% of them singletons; the top ten hold 2.5%. The sequencing sample was made of PBMCs. The source of these receptors is a young man in good health and CMV-seropositive.

The chain uses TRBV19 and TRBJ2-3; 13 nucleotides match TRBD2. CDR1 and CDR2 (germline): LNHDA, SQIVND (reference sequence). V dropped 5 bases and J dropped 4; count of bases not matched to a gene: 9. The CDR3 has 17 amino acids. Here the CDR3 DNA reads TGTGCCAGTAGTCCCCGGACTAGCGGGGGCGGTGCAGATACGCAGTATTTT. It specifies CASSPRTSGGGADTQYF. Using reference TRBV19 and TRBJ2-3 for the parts outside the CDR3, the full variable domain is DGGITQSPKYLFRKEGQNVTLSCEQNLNHDAMYWYRQDPGQGLRLIYYSQIVNDFQKGDIAEGYSVSREKKESFPLTVTSAQKNPTAFYLCASSPRTSGGGADTQYFGPGTRLTVL.

The V and J genes are TRBV10-2 and TRBJ2-7, with D possibly being TRBD2 (5 bases). Between the trimmed V and J ends, which lost 8 bases and 6 bases, there was a span of 11 bases. Per germline, CDR1 WSHSY and CDR2 SAAADI. The length of the CDR3 is 11 residues. CDR3 region: CASLRAGEQYF. CDR3 bases: TGCGCCAGCCTGAGGGCAGGCGAGCAGTACTTC.

The chain is built from TRBV9 and TRBJ1-2; D gene uncertain. The CDR3 consists of 15 residues. Germline CDR1 SGDLS, CDR2 YYNGEE. With 4 bases removed from V and 3 bases from J, the gap between germline ends came to 16 bases. The CDR3 region is CASSSFGRRDYGYTF. DNA of the CDR3: TGTGCCAGCAGCTCCTTCGGACGGAGGGACTATGGCTACACCTTC.

This chain uses TRBV28 with TRBJ1-2; 9 nucleotides line up with TRBD1. CDR1 and CDR2 from the germline V gene are MDHEN and SYDVKM. The V and J ends lost 6 bases and 4 bases, in that order; junction bases with no gene match: 3. This CDR3 region has 13 residues. The CDR3 loop is CASRPTGGYGYTF. The DNA of the CDR3 is TGTGCCAGCAGGCCGACAGGGGGCTATGGCTACACCTTC.

This clone was seen just once. The V and J genes are TRBV6-1 and TRBJ1-2, with D unclear. V lost 6 bases and J 1 base, leaving 6 bases between the germline ends. Germline assignment: CDR1 MNHNS and CDR2 SASEGT. The CDR3 has 12 residues. The CDR3 reads CASSRFNYGYTF. The CDR3 DNA follows: TGTGCCAGCAGCAGATTTAACTATGGCTACACCTTC.

The CDR3 DNA sequence: TGTGCCAGCAGCGACCAGGGGGTTGCTAACTATGGCTACACCTTC. Amino acid sequence: CASSDQGVANYGYTF. The chain joins TRBV13 to TRBJ1-2; TRBD1 aligns across 7 bases. Germline V gives CDR1 PRHDT, CDR2 FYEKMQ (reference sequence). The CDR3 is 15 amino acids. V lost 5 bases and J lost 0; bases outside the gene matches: 6.

Turning to this clone: A read error may produce the germline difference seen at one junction end. This chain connects TRBV9 to TRBJ1-3; 7 positions agree with TRBD1. This CDR3 comprises 14 residues. Germline-derived CDR1 and CDR2 are SGDLS and YYNGEE. In DNA, the CDR3 is TGTGCCAGCAGCGTAGGCAGAACAGGGGAAGCTTCTTCTTTT. Translating it yields CASSVGRTGEASSF.

The DNA for the CDR3 is TGTGCCAGCAGAAGTTTTGACAGGGGGGCGAACACCGGGGAGCTGTTTTTT. Translating gives CASRSFDRGANTGELFF. V and J are TRBV7-8 and TRBJ2-2; 9 nucleotides line up with TRBD1. V shed 6 bases and J 0 bases; nucleotides not matched to a gene: 8. Germline loops: CDR1 SGHVS, CDR2 FQNEAQ. This CDR3 contains 17 residues.

The CDR3 reads CASSRDSTYNSPLHF. In DNA form, the CDR3 reads TGTGCCAGCAGCCGGGACAGCACTTATAATTCACCCCTCCACTTT. The chain is built from TRBV11-3 and TRBJ1-6; the match to TRBD1 covers 7 bases. This CDR3 has 15 residues. The germline CDR1 and CDR2 sequences are SGHNT and YENEEA. J gave up 4 bases and V 5 bases, and 5 bases lay outside the gene matches.

The chain has TRBV29-1 and TRBJ2-5, with TRBD2 matching over 8 bases. There are 14 residues in the CDR3. CDR1 and CDR2 from the germline V gene are SQVTM and ANQGSEA. With 3 bases clipped from V and 2 bases from J, the junction kept 5 bases outside the gene matches. The CDR3 sequence is CSVDSGLGQETQYF. In nucleotides, the CDR3 is TGCAGCGTTGACTCGGGACTAGGACAAGAGACCCAGTACTTC.

This chain links TRBV7-8 with TRBJ2-1; 9 bases line up with TRBD1. The V segment lost 5 bases and the J segment 8 bases; nucleotides outside the gene matches: 16. This CDR3 comprises 17 residues. The V gene's germline CDR1 is SGHVS and CDR2 FQNEAQ. This CDR3 reads CASSHTKLQGAIDEQFF. In DNA form, the CDR3 reads TGTGCCAGCAGCCACACGAAGTTACAGGGGGCCATCGATGAGCAGTTCTTC. The complete variable domain, with remaining parts taken from reference TRBV7-8 and TRBJ2-1, reads GAGVSQSPRYKVAKRGQDVALRCDPISGHVSLFWYQQALGQGPEFLTYFQNEAQLDKSGLPSDRFFAERPEGSVSTLKIQRTQQEDSAVYLCASSHTKLQGAIDEQFFGPGTRLTVL.

This chain connects TRBV21-1 to TRBJ2-7; the table gives TRBD1 as D, unverified against the DNA. TRBV21-1 is a pseudogene locus. This CDR3 has 17 amino acids. As DNA, the CDR3 is TGTGCCAGCAGCAAAAAGAGAACCGGGACAGAGACCTACGAGCAGTACGTC. It yields the protein CASSKKRTGTETYEQYV.

This sequence joins TRBV2 and TRBJ1-5, with 7 nucleotides matching TRBD1. Germline V CDR1 and CDR2: SNHLY, FYNNEI. CDR3 length: 17 amino acids. V shed 4 bases and J 2 bases; nucleotides not matched to a gene: 11. For the CDR3, the DNA is TGTGCCAGCAGTGTTTCCCCAGGAACAGGGGGCAATCAGCCCCAGCATTTT. Translated, it gives CASSVSPGTGGNQPQHF.

J is TRBJ1-5 and V is TRBV6-1; no firm D call. The CDR3 runs 14 residues. V lost 5 bases to trimming and J lost 0 bases, with 8 bases between them. CDR1 is MNHNS and CDR2 is SASEGT in the germline V gene. Here the CDR3 reads CASSNPYSNQPQHF. CDR3 DNA sequence: TGTGCCAGCAGTAACCCCTATAGCAATCAGCCCCAGCATTTT.

The chain employs TRBV30 and TRBJ2-7, with a tentative D call TRBD2 (6 bases). The CDR3 contains 14 residues. Germline V gene lookup returns CDR1 GTSNPN and CDR2 SVGIG (reference sequence). The V end was cut by 0 bases, the J end by 1 base, with 10 bases between. The CDR3 DNA reads as TGTGCCTGGAGTGTAGGGACTGTTTCCTACGAGCAGTACTTC. Its protein is CAWSVGTVSYEQYF.

The rearrangement uses TRBV19 and TRBJ1-5; 8 bases line up with TRBD1. The germline V gene has CDR1 LNHDA and CDR2 SQIVND (reference sequence). The CDR3 runs 15 residues. J gave up 2 bases and V 6 bases, and 6 bases lay outside the gene matches. CDR3 region: CASSGQGVGNQPQHF. The CDR3 region has the DNA TGTGCCAGTAGCGGACAGGGAGTTGGCAATCAGCCCCAGCATTTT. Together with reference TRBV19 and TRBJ1-5, the CDR3 gives the full variable domain: DGGITQSPKYLFRKEGQNVTLSCEQNLNHDAMYWYRQDPGQGLRLIYYSQIVNDFQKGDIAEGYSVSREKKESFPLTVTSAQKNPTAFYLCASSGQGVGNQPQHFGDGTRLSIL.

This chain links TRBV5-1 with TRBJ2-1, with 9 nucleotides matching TRBD2. Per the germline V gene, CDR1 is SGHRS and CDR2 is YFSETQ. The CDR3 has 17 amino acids. Losses at the gene ends were 5 bases for V and 4 bases for J; bases not matched to a gene: 13. CDR3 bases: TGCGCCAGCAGACGGGCTAGCGGGACTAATATGTACAATGAGCAGTTCTTC. It specifies CASRRASGTNMYNEQFF.

J is TRBJ1-3 and V is TRBV6-5; TRBD1 might be the D (6 bases). The CDR3 has 14 amino acids. V was trimmed by 8 bases and J by 4 bases, leaving 15 bases between them. Germline assignment: CDR1 MNHEY and CDR2 SVGAGI. The CDR3 nucleotides are TGTGCCAGCTCCCTCCGGACAGCCGGAAACACCATATATTTT. Residues: CASSLRTAGNTIYF.

The CDR3 DNA reads TGCGCCAGCAGCACAAGCGGGGTGAACACCGGGGAGCTGTTTTTT. It encodes CASSTSGVNTGELFF. The genes are TRBV5-1 and TRBJ2-2; TRBD2 matches 7 bases. Germline loops: CDR1 SGHRS, CDR2 YFSETQ. The junction had 4 bases not matched to a gene; V was cut back by 4 bases and J by 1 base. The CDR3 has 15 amino acids.

The V gene is TRBV18, the J gene TRBJ1-2; TRBD1 matches at 12 bases. The CDR3 contains 16 residues. Germline V gene lookup returns CDR1 KGHSH and CDR2 LQKENI. V lost 4 bases, J lost 4 bases, and 7 bases stayed unmatched. DNA of the CDR3: TGTGCCAGCTCACAAACCGGGACAGGGGGCGGCTATGGCTACACCTTC. Protein product: CASSQTGTGGGYGYTF.

This chain connects TRBV6-6 to TRBJ2-3; 12 bases fit TRBD1. CDR1 and CDR2 (germline): MNHNY, SVGAGI (reference sequence). After removal of 6 bases from V and 6 bases from J, the junction contained 7 bases not matched to a gene. This CDR3 region has 15 residues. CDR3 nucleotide sequence: TGTGCCAGCAGACCAGGGACAGGGGGCGTGGATACGCAGTATTTT. Amino acids: CASRPGTGGVDTQYF.

This chain joins TRBV6-1 and TRBJ1-2; 7 nucleotides align to TRBD1. After removal of 6 bases from V and 4 bases from J, the junction contained 5 bases not matched to a gene. CDR1 is MNHNS and CDR2 is SASEGT in the germline V gene. This CDR3 has 13 residues. CDR3 nucleotide sequence: TGTGCCAGCAGCCAGGGGGAATTCTATGGCTACACCTTC. Its protein product is CASSQGEFYGYTF.

This clone was detected once. The gene calls are TRBV11-3 and TRBJ1-1; no definite D call. Trimming stripped 1 base from V and 1 base from J, with 10 bases between. Germline V gene data show CDR1 as SGHNT and CDR2 as YENEEA. The CDR3 has 15 residues. The CDR3 sequence is CASSLVDTGNTEAFF. CDR3 DNA sequence: TGTGCCAGCAGCTTAGTGGATACGGGGAACACTGAAGCTTTCTTT.

The chain couples TRBV30 to TRBJ1-4; D is possibly TRBD1 (6 bases). CDR1 and CDR2 from the germline V gene are GTSNPN and SVGIG (reference sequence). The CDR3 runs 14 residues. The V end lost 2 bases, the J end lost 4 bases, and 11 bases lay between the germline ends. The CDR3: CAWSPGGHNEKLFF. CDR3 bases: TGTGCCTGGAGTCCGGGGGGGCATAATGAAAAACTGTTTTTT.

The chain recombines TRBV7-8 with TRBJ2-1, with D possibly being TRBD2 (5 bases). V was cut by 4 bases and J by 1 base, with 14 bases left in between. In germline, CDR1 is SGHVS, CDR2 FQNEAQ. There are 16 residues in the CDR3. The CDR3 DNA follows: TGTGCCAGCAGCTCAACAGTGGGAGCATCCTACAATGAGCAGTTCTTC. Its translation is CASSSTVGASYNEQFF.

The chain links TRBV19 to TRBJ1-6; no definite D call. CDR3 size: 16 residues. The germline V and J ends were trimmed by 5 bases and 2 bases, with 13 bases remaining between them. Germline V gene data show CDR1 as LNHDA and CDR2 as SQIVND (reference sequence). CDR3 DNA sequence: TGTGCCAGTAGTTTGTCGACTGGCACCTATAATTCACCCCTCCACTTT. This encodes CASSLSTGTYNSPLHF.